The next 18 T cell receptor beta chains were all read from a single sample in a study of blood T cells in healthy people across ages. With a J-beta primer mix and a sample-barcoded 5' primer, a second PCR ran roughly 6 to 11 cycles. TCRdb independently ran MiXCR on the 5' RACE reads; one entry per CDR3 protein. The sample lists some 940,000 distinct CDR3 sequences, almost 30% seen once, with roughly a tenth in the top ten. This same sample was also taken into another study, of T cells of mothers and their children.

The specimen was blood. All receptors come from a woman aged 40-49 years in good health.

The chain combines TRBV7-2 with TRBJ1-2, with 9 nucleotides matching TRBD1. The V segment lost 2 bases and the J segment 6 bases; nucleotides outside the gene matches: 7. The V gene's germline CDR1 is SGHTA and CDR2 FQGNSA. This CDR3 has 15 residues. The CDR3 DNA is TGTGCCAGCAGCTTACTAATGACAGGGGGTAATGGCTACACCTTC. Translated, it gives CASSLLMTGGNGYTF.

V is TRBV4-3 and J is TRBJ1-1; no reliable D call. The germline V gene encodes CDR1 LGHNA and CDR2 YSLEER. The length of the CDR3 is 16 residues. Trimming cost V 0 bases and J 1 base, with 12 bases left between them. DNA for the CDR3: TGCGCCAGCAGCCAAGATCGTAGGCAGGAGAACACTGAAGCTTTCTTT. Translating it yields CASSQDRRQENTEAFF.

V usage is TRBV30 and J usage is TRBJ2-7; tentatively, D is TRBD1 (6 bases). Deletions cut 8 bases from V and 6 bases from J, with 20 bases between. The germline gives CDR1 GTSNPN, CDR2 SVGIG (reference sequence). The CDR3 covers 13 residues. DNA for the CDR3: TGTGCCGGGAAGAGGGCAGGGGTTTGCGAGCAGTACTTC. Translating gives CAGKRAGVCEQYF. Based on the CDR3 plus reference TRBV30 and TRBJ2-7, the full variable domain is SQTIHQWPATLVQPVGSPLSLECTVEGTSNPNLYWYRQAAGRGLQLLFYSVGIGQISSEVPQNLSASRPQDRQFILSSKKLLLSDSGFYLCAGKRAGVCEQYFGPGTRLTVT.

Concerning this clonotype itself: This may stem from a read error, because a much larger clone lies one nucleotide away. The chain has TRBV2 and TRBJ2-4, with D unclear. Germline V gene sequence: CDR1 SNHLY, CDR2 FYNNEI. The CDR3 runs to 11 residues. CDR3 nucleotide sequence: TGTACCAGCAGTGATGGGTACATTCAGTACTTC. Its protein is CTSSDGYIQYF.

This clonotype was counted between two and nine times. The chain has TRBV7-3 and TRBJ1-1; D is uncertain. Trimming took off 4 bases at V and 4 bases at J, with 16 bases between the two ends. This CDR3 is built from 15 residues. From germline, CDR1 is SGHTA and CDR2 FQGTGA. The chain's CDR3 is CASSSFVLSSTEAFF. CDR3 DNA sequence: TGTGCCAGCAGCTCCTTTGTCTTGTCGAGCACTGAAGCTTTCTTT. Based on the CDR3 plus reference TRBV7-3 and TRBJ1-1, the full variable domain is GAGVSQTPSNKVTEKGKYVELRCDPISGHTALYWYRQSLGQGPEFLIYFQGTGAADDSGLPNDRFFAVRPEGSVSTLKIQRTERGDSAVYLCASSSFVLSSTEAFFGQGTRLTVV.

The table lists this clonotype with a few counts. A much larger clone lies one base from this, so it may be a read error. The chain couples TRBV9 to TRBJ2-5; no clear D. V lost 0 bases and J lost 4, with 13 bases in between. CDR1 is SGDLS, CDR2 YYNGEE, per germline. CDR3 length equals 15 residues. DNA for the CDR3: TGTGCCAGCAGCGTAGACGCTTCGTATCGAGAGACCCAGTACTTC. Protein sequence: CASSVDASYRETQYF.

The CDR3 reads CASSSGLLDLLETQYF. In nucleotides, the CDR3 is TGTGCCAGCAGCTCCGGGTTACTAGATCTATTGGAGACCCAGTACTTC. The V and J genes are TRBV7-9 and TRBJ2-5; D might be TRBD2 (5 bases). Trimming cost V 4 bases and J 5 bases, with 20 bases left between them. The CDR3 is 16 residues long. In germline, CDR1 is SEHNR, CDR2 FQNEAQ (reference sequence).

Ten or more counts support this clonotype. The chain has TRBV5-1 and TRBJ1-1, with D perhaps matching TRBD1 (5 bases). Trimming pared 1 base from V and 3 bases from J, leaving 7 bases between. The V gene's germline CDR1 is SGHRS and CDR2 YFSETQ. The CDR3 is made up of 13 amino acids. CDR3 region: CASSLMGDTEAFF. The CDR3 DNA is TGCGCCAGCAGCTTGATGGGGGACACTGAAGCTTTCTTT.

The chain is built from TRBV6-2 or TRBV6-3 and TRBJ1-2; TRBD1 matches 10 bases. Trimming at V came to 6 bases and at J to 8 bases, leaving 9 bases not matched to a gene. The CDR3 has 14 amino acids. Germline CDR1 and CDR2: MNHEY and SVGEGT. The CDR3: CASRPTGTGVGYTF. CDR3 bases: TGTGCCAGCAGGCCCACCGGGACAGGGGTCGGCTACACCTTC.

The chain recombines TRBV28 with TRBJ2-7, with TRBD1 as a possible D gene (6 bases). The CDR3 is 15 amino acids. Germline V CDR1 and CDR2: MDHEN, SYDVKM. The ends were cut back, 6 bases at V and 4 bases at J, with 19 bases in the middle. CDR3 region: CASRETGGGEYEQYF. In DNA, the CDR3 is TGTGCCAGCAGGGAGACAGGTGGTGGGGAGTACGAGCAGTACTTC.

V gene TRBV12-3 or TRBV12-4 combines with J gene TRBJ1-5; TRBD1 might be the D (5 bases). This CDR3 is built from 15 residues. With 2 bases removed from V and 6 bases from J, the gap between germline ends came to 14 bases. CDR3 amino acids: CASSLSGEGIQPQHF. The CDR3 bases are TGTGCCAGCAGTTTATCCGGGGAGGGGATTCAGCCCCAGCATTTT.

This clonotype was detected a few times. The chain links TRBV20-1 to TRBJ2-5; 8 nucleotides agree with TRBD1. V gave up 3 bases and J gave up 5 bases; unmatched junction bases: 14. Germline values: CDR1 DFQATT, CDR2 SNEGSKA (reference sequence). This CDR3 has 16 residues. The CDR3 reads CSASARNRGIVETQYF. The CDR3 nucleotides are TGCAGTGCTAGTGCGAGGAACAGGGGGATTGTGGAGACCCAGTACTTC.

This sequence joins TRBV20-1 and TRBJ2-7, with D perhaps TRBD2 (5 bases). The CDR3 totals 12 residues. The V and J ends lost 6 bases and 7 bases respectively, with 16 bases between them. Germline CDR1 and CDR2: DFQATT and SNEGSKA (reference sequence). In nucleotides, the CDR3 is TGCAGTGCCCAGGACTGGCTCAATGAGCAGTACTTC. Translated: CSAQDWLNEQYF.

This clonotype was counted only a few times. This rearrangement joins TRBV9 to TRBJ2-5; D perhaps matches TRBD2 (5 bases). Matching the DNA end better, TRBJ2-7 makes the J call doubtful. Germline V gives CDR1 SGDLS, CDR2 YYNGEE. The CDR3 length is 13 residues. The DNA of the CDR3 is TGTGCCAGCAGCCTTAGAGCGAGGGACGAGCAGTACTTC. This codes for CASSLRARDEQYF.

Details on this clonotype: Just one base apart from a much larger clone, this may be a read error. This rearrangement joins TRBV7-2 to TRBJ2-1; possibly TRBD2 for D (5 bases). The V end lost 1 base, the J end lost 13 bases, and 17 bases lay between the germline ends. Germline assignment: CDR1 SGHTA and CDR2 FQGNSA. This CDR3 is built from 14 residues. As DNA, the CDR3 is TGTGCCAGCAGCTTAGAACTCCAGCGGCCCAAACAGTTCTTC. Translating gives CASSLELQRPKQFF. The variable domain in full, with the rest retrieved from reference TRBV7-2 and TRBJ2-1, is GAGVSQSPSNKVTEKGKDVELRCDPISGHTALYWYRQSLGQGLEFLIYFQGNSAPDKSGLPSDRFSAERTGGSVSTLTIQRTQQEDSAVYLCASSLELQRPKQFFGPGTRLTVL.

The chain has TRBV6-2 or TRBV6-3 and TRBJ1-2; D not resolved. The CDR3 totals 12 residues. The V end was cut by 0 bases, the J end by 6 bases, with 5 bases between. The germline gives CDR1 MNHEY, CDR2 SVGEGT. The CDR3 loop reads CASSYSFHGYTF. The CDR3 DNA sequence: TGTGCCAGCAGTTACTCCTTCCATGGCTACACCTTC.

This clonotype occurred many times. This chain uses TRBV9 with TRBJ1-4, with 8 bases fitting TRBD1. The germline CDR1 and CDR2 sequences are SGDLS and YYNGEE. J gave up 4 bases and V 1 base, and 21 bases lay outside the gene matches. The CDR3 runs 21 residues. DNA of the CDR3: TGTGCCAGCAGCGTAAACCTCGGACAGGGTCAATCGCTCGGGGGTAATGAAAAACTGTTTTTT. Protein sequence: CASSVNLGQGQSLGGNEKLFF.

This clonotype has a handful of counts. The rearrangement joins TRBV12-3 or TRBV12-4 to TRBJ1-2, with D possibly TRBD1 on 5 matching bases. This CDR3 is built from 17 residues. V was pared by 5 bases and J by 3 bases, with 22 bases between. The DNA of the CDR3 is TGTGCCAGCAGTCGCCGGGACTCCGGCGCCAAGCACTATGGCTACACCTTC. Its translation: CASSRRDSGAKHYGYTF.